The rows below give T cell receptor beta chains drawn from one sample of a study of blood T cells in healthy people across ages. A single record per CDR3 protein comes from TCRdb applying MiXCR to the 5' RACE reads. The data hold under 950,000 distinct CDR3 sequences, with 22% observed a single time. Sequenced material: blood. All receptors come from a man between 65 and 85 years old in good health. Each CDR3 is given with its conserved first and last residue. The order of the fields is CDR3 DNA, CDR3 protein, clone size, D gene, V gene, J gene. The D gene is left open where the match is weak. Size is stated for part of the rows, as once, few or many counts, or as a class when the clone is expanded.

cdr3_nt: TGCAGCGGGACAGTCCAAGAGACCCAGTACTTC
cdr3_aa: CSGTVQETQYF
clone_size: few
d_call: TRBD1
v_call: TRBV20-1
j_call: TRBJ2-5

cdr3_nt: TGCAGTGGGGGCCAGGGTAGCGCCTACAATGAGCAGTTCTTC
cdr3_aa: CSGGQGSAYNEQFF
clone_size: NA
d_call: NA
v_call: TRBV20-1
j_call: TRBJ2-1

cdr3_nt: TGTGCCACCAGTGATCCCTCGGGACTAGCGGGCCCAATCAGCTCCTACAATGAGCAGTTCTTC
cdr3_aa: CATSDPSGLAGPISSYNEQFF
clone_size: NA
d_call: TRBD2
v_call: TRBV24-1
j_call: TRBJ2-1

cdr3_nt: TGTGCCCGGGACGGAGGATACAATGAGCAGTTCTTC
cdr3_aa: CARDGGYNEQFF
clone_size: few
d_call: NA
v_call: TRBV30
j_call: TRBJ2-1

cdr3_nt: TGTGCCTGGAGTGAGACTAGCGGGAGTACGGGGGAGCTGTTTTTT
cdr3_aa: CAWSETSGSTGELFF
clone_size: NA
d_call: TRBD2
v_call: TRBV30
j_call: TRBJ2-2

cdr3_nt: TGTGCCAGCGGGGGACAGGCCTACAATGAGCAGTTCTTC
cdr3_aa: CASGGQAYNEQFF
clone_size: NA
d_call: TRBD1
v_call: TRBV6-1
j_call: TRBJ2-1

cdr3_nt: TGTGCCAGCAGCACCTACAAGACTGGGACCGGGGAGCTGTTTTTT
cdr3_aa: CASSTYKTGTGELFF
clone_size: many
d_call: NA
v_call: TRBV11-2
j_call: TRBJ2-2

cdr3_nt: TGCAGTGCTAGAGCTGAAGACCTGTGGATTGCGGGAGGCTTTTACGGTACGCAGTATTTT
cdr3_aa: CSARAEDLWIAGGFYGTQYF
clone_size: NA
d_call: TRBD2
v_call: TRBV20-1
j_call: TRBJ2-3

cdr3_nt: TGCGCCAGCAGCTTGCCCCTCGACGGTTATGGCTACACCTTC
cdr3_aa: CASSLPLDGYGYTF
clone_size: few
d_call: NA
v_call: TRBV5-1
j_call: TRBJ1-2

cdr3_nt: TGTGCCAGCAGCCCACTAGCTTGGGTGACGTATGAGCAGTTCTTC
cdr3_aa: CASSPLAWVTYEQFF
clone_size: NA
d_call: NA
v_call: TRBV6-2/TRBV6-3
j_call: TRBJ2-1

cdr3_nt: TGCGCCAGCAGCCAAGGAGATAGCGGGGGACAAGAGACCCAGTACTTC
cdr3_aa: CASSQGDSGGQETQYF
clone_size: NA
d_call: TRBD2
v_call: TRBV4-1
j_call: TRBJ2-5

cdr3_nt: TGCGCCAGCGGCTTTCGCTTAGGAGACACTGAAGCTTTCTTT
cdr3_aa: CASGFRLGDTEAFF
clone_size: few
d_call: NA
v_call: TRBV5-1
j_call: TRBJ1-1

cdr3_nt: TGCAGTGCTAGGGCTATGGCGGGGGGTATTTCCGAGCAGTACTTC
cdr3_aa: CSARAMAGGISEQYF
clone_size: few
d_call: TRBD2
v_call: TRBV20-1
j_call: TRBJ2-7

cdr3_nt: TGCGCCAGCAGCTTGGTGGGACAGGGAACAGATACGCAGTATTTT
cdr3_aa: CASSLVGQGTDTQYF
clone_size: NA
d_call: TRBD1
v_call: TRBV5-1
j_call: TRBJ2-3

cdr3_nt: TGTGCCAGCAGCCGAGCGGGTCGAGTCACAGATACGCAGTATTTT
cdr3_aa: CASSRAGRVTDTQYF
clone_size: few
d_call: NA
v_call: TRBV7-2
j_call: TRBJ2-3

cdr3_nt: TGCGCCAGCAGCTTGCGCTCAGGGGGACATGAGCAGTTCTTC
cdr3_aa: CASSLRSGGHEQFF
clone_size: many
d_call: TRBD1
v_call: TRBV5-1
j_call: TRBJ2-1

cdr3_nt: TGTGCCAGCAGCCCGCTGGACAGACCCACCTACGAGCAGTACTTC
cdr3_aa: CASSPLDRPTYEQYF
clone_size: NA
d_call: NA
v_call: TRBV5-6
j_call: TRBJ2-7

cdr3_nt: TGTGCCATCAGTGAGTCGGTGGTGGGACAGGGGACGGAAAAACTGTTTTTT
cdr3_aa: CAISESVVGQGTEKLFF
clone_size: NA
d_call: TRBD1
v_call: TRBV10-3
j_call: TRBJ1-4

cdr3_nt: TGTGCCAGCAGCCCGGGACTAGCGGAGGTCTATGAGCAGTTCTTC
cdr3_aa: CASSPGLAEVYEQFF
clone_size: few
d_call: TRBD2
v_call: TRBV7-8
j_call: TRBJ2-1

cdr3_nt: TGTGCCAGCAGCGCCCGGGACAGGACAACAGATACGCAGTATTTT
cdr3_aa: CASSARDRTTDTQYF
clone_size: NA
d_call: TRBD1
v_call: TRBV9
j_call: TRBJ2-3